The 2 T cell receptor beta chains presented below share a single source sample, sequenced in a study of metastatic and nonmetastatic thyroid tumors. All patients were untreated before thyroid surgery. Using MiXCR, TCRdb re-called clones from the PCR reads. The table has about 12,000 clones, about 25% seen once. The sample was blood. The receptors originated from a male donor with papillary thyroid cancer or a benign thyroid nodule (not recorded which). Some clones in this sample may be carry-over from other donors' samples.

The V gene is TRBV20-1, the J gene TRBJ1-2; D is perhaps TRBD1 (5 bases). V lost 5 bases, J lost 1 base, and 14 bases lay in between. The germline V gene encodes CDR1 DFQATT and CDR2 SNEGSKA (reference sequence). The CDR3 sequence is 14 residues long. The CDR3: CSAQTGQINYGYTF. CDR3 DNA: TGCAGTGCTCAAACAGGACAAATTAACTATGGCTACACCTTC.

Only a few counts were recorded for this clone. V gene TRBV6-5 combines with J gene TRBJ2-3, with D perhaps TRBD1 (6 bases). V was pared by 0 bases and J by 3 bases, with 16 bases between. This CDR3 has 17 residues. Germline V gene lookup returns CDR1 MNHEY and CDR2 SVGAGI. CDR3: CASSYSMDSAGTDTQYF. For the CDR3, the DNA is TGTGCCAGCAGTTACTCGATGGACAGCGCAGGGACAGATACGCAGTATTTT.